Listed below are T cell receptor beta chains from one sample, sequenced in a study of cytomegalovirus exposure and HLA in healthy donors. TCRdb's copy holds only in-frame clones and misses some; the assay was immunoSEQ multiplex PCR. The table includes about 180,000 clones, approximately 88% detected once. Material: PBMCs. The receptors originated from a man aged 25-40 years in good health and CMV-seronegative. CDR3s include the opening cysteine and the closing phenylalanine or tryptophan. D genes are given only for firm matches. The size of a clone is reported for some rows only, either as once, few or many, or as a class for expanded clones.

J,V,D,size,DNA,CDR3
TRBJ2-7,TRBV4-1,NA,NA,TGCGCCAGCAGCCCAGTATGGGCAGGGTCAGACGAGCAGTACTTC,CASSPVWAGSDEQYF
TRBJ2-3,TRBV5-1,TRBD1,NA,TGCGCCAGCAGCTTAGAGACAGGGCATCAGGGAGATACGCAGTATTTT,CASSLETGHQGDTQYF
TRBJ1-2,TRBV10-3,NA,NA,TGTGCCATCAGTGATGGGAGACATTATCGTTATGGCTACACCTTC,CAISDGRHYRYGYTF
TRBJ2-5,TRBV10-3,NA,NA,TGTGCCATCAGTGAGGGAGGGAGCGGAGAGACCCAGTACTTC,CAISEGGSGETQYF
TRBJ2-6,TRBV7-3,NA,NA,TGTGCCAGCAGGGGGCTCGGGGCCAACGTCCTGACTTTC,CASRGLGANVLTF
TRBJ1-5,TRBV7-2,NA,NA,TGTGCCAGCAGCCCAAACTCCAATCAGCCCCAGCATTTT,CASSPNSNQPQHF
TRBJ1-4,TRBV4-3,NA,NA,TGCGCCAGCAGCCAAGAAAACCCCGTGGGGAGTAATGAAAAACTGTTTTTT,CASSQENPVGSNEKLFF
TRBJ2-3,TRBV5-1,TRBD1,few,TGCGCCAGCAGCATAACGGGACAGGCCACAGATACGCAGTATTTT,CASSITGQATDTQYF
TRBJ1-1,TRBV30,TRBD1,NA,TGTGCCTGGAGTATCGGGACAGGGGGATTTGAAGCTTTCTTT,CAWSIGTGGFEAFF
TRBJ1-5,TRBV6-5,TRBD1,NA,TGTGCCAGCAGGACAGGGGGGAGCAATCAGCCCCAGCATTTT,CASRTGGSNQPQHF
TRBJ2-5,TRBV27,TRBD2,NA,TGTGCCAGCAGCCACCTAGCGGGAGATGCGGTGGAGACCCAGTACTTC,CASSHLAGDAVETQYF
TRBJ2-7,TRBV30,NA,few,TGTGCCTGGAGGGACACCTACGAGCAGTACTTC,CAWRDTYEQYF
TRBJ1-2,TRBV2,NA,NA,TGTGCCAGCAGTACTAGAGGTGGCTACACCTTC,CASSTRGGYTF
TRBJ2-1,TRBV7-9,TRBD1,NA,TGTGCCAGCAGCTTCGGGGTGGGGACAGGTATCTATGAGCAGTTCTTC,CASSFGVGTGIYEQFF
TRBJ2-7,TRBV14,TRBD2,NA,TGTGCCAGCAGCCAAGTGGGACTAGCGGATTCCTACGAGCAGTACTTC,CASSQVGLADSYEQYF
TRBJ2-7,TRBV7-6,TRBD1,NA,TGTGCCAGCAGCCCCCACGGGGGACAGGGAGGGTACGAGCAGTACTTC,CASSPHGGQGGYEQYF
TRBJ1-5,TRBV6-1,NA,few,TGTGCCAGCAGTGAAAGGCCGGGATATAGCAATCAGCCCCAGCATTTT,CASSERPGYSNQPQHF
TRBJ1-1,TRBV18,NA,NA,TGTGCCAGCTCACCACCGAGGGGGATGAACACTGAAGCTTTCTTT,CASSPPRGMNTEAFF
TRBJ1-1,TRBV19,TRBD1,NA,TGTGCCAGTACCGAAACGACAGGGGGCTGGACTGAAGCTTTCTTT,CASTETTGGWTEAFF
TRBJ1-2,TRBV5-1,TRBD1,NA,TGCGCCAGCAGCGCCCGGGACAGGATGAGGGGCTACACCTTC,CASSARDRMRGYTF
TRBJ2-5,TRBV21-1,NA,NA,TGTGCCAGCAGCAAAGCGCTAAGGGGGCCAGAGACCCAGTACTTC,CASSKALRGPETQYF
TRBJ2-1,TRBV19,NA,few,TGTGCCAGTAGTACTGGAGACGCCAATGAGCAGTTCTTC,CASSTGDANEQFF
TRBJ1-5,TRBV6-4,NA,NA,TGTGCCAGCAGTAACCCCATTACGTCGGGGGGGAAGCACAGCAATCAGCCCCAGCATTTT,CASSNPITSGGKHSNQPQHF
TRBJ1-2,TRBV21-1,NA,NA,TGTGCCAGCAGCAAAGGTAGACAGCTATATGGCTACACCTTC,CASSKGRQLYGYTF
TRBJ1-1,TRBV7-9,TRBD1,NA,TGTGCCAGCAGACTAAACAGGGCAGGGGGCACTGAAGCTTTCTTT,CASRLNRAGGTEAFF
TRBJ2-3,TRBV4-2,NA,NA,TGTGCCAGCATGGGGCAGGCCACGGATACGCAGTATTTT,CASMGQATDTQYF
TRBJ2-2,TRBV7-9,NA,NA,TGTGCCAGCAGCTTAGAGCTGGGAGAGGCTAGGGAGCTGTTTTTT,CASSLELGEARELFF
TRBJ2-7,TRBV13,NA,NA,TGTGCCAGCAGCCCTACTGGGGCGGGAGAGCAGTACTTC,CASSPTGAGEQYF
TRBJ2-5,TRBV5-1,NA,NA,TGCGCCAGCAGCCTCCAGACAGCCCAAGAGACCCAGTACTTC,CASSLQTAQETQYF
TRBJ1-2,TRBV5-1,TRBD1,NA,TGCGCCAGCAGCTTGGACCGGCCAGGACAGGGAGATGGCTACACCTTC,CASSLDRPGQGDGYTF
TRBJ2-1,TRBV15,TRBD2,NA,TGTGCCACCAGCAGAGGGACTAGCGGGAGTGATGAGCAGTTCTTC,CATSRGTSGSDEQFF
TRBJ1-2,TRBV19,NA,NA,TGTGCCAGTAGTATAGCAGGGGCCGGGCGTGGCTACACCTTC,CASSIAGAGRGYTF
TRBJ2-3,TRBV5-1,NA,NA,TGCGCCAGCAGCTTGATGGGGGCCCCCACAGATACGCAGTATTTT,CASSLMGAPTDTQYF
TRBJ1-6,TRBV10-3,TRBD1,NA,TGTGCCATCAGTGAGACGACAGGGGGGAATTCACCCCTCCACTTT,CAISETTGGNSPLHF
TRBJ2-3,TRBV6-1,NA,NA,TGTGCCAGCAGTGCCTTCCGAACTCCAGGGGACGGCACAGATACGCAGTATTTT,CASSAFRTPGDGTDTQYF
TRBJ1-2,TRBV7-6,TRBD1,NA,TGTGCCAGCAGCTTAGCCTCGCAGGGGGACGGCTACACCTTC,CASSLASQGDGYTF
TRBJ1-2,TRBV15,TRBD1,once,TGTGCCACCAGCCATAGGACAGGGGAGAATGGCTACACCTTC,CATSHRTGENGYTF
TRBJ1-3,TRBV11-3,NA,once,TGTGCCAGCAGCTATCAACCCACACCCGGAAACACCATATATTTT,CASSYQPTPGNTIYF
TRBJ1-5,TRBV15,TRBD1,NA,TGTGCCACCAGCAGAGATAGGGACAGTCTTTATCAGCCCCAGCATTTT,CATSRDRDSLYQPQHF
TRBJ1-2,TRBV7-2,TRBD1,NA,TGTGCCAGCAGCGGGGGGAGGGGACAGGGCGATGGCTACACCTTC,CASSGGRGQGDGYTF
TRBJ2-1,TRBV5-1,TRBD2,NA,TGCGCCAGCAGCTTGGTCCCTAGCGGGGGGCCCCAGGAGCAGTTCTTC,CASSLVPSGGPQEQFF
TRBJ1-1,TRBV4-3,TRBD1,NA,TGCGCCAGCAGCCGACTTACAGGGGACGAAGCTTTCTTT,CASSRLTGDEAFF
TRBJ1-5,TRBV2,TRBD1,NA,TGTGCCAGCAGGGCCGGACAGGAGAGAAGCCAGCCCCAGCATTTT,CASRAGQERSQPQHF
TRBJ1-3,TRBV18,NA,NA,TGTGCCAGCTCCCCTAGTGCGGGGCGTAACGGAAACACCATATATTTT,CASSPSAGRNGNTIYF
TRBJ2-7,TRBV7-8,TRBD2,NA,TGTGCCAGCAGCGACCCCTCAAGGACTAGCGGCACCTACGAGCAGTACTTC,CASSDPSRTSGTYEQYF